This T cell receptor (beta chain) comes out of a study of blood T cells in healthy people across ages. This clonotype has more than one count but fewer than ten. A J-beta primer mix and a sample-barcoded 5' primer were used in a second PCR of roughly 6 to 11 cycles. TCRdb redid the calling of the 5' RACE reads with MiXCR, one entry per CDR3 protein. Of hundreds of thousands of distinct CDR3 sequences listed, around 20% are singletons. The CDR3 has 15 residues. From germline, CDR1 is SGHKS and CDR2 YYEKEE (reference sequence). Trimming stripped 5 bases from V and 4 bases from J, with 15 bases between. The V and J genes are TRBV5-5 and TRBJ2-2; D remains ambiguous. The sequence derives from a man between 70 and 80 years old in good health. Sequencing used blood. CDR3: CASRYDMPGTGELFF. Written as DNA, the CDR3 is TGTGCCAGCAGATATGACATGCCTGGCACCGGGGAGCTGTTTTTT.